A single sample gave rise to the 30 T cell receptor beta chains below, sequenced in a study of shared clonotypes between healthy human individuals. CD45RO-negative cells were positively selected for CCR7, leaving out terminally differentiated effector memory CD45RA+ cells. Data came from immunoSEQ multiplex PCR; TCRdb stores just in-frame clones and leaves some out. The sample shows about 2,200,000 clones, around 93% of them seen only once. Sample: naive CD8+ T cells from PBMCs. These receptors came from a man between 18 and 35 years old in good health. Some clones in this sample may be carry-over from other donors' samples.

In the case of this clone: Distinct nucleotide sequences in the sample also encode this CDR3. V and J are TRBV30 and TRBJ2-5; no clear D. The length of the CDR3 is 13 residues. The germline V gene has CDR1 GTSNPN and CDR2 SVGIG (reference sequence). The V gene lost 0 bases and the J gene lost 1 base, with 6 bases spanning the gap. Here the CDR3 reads CAWSVGSQETQYF. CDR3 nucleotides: TGTGCCTGGAGTGTAGGCAGCCAAGAGACCCAGTACTTC.

This CDR3 reads CASSITVTYEQYF. CDR3 DNA sequence: TGTGCCAGTAGTATCACGGTTACCTACGAGCAGTACTTC. This chain uses TRBV19 with TRBJ2-7, with D unresolved. The CDR3 consists of 13 residues. The germline V gene encodes CDR1 LNHDA and CDR2 SQIVND (reference sequence). Trimming left V 3 bases short and J 2 bases short, with 8 bases between. The complete variable domain, with remaining parts taken from reference TRBV19 and TRBJ2-7, reads DGGITQSPKYLFRKEGQNVTLSCEQNLNHDAMYWYRQDPGQGLRLIYYSQIVNDFQKGDIAEGYSVSREKKESFPLTVTSAQKNPTAFYLCASSITVTYEQYFGPGTRLTVT.

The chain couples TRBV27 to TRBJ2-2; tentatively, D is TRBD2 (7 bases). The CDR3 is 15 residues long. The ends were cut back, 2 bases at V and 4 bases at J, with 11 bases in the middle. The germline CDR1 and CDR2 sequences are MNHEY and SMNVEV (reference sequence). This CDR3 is CASSLRGRGTGELFF. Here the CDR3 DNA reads TGTGCCAGCAGTTTAAGGGGGAGGGGCACCGGGGAGCTGTTTTTT.

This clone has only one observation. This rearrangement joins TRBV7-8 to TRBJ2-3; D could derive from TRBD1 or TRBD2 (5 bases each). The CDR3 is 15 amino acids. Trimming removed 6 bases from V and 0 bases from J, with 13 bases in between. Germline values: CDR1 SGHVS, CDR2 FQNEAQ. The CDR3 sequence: CASSLRDGSTDTQYF. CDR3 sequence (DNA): TGTGCCAGCAGTCTAAGGGACGGCAGCACAGATACGCAGTATTTT.

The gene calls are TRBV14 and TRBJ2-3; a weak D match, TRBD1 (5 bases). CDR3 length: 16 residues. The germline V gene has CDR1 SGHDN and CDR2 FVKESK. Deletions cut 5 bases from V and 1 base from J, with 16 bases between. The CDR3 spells CASSFQGSKRTDTQYF. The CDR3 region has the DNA TGTGCCAGCAGCTTCCAGGGTAGCAAACGCACAGATACGCAGTATTTT.

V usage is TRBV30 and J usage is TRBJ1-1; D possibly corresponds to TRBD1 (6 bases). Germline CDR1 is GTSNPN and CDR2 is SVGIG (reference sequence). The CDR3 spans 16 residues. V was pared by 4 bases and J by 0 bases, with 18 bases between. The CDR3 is CAWNRDGGSMNTEAFF. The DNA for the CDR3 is TGTGCCTGGAACAGGGACGGAGGCTCCATGAACACTGAAGCTTTCTTT.

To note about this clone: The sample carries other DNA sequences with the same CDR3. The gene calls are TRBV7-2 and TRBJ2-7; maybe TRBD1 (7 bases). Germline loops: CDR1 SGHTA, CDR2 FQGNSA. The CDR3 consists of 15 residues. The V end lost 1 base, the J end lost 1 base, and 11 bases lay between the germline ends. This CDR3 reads CASSLVAGGSYEQYF. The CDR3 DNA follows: TGTGCCAGCAGCTTAGTAGCAGGGGGGTCCTACGAGCAGTACTTC.

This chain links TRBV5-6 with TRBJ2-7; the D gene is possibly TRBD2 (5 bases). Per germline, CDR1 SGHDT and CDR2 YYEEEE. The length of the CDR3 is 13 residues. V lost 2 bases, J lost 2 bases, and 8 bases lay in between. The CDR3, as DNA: TGTGCCAGCAGCTTCCCGGGAACCTACGAGCAGTACTTC. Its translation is CASSFPGTYEQYF.

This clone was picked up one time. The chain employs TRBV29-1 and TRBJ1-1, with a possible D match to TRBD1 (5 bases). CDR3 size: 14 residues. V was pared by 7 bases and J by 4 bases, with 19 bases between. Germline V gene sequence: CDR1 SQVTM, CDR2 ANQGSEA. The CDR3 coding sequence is TGCAGCGCCGGCCCGGGACTTCAAGGCACTGAAGCTTTCTTT. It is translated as CSAGPGLQGTEAFF.

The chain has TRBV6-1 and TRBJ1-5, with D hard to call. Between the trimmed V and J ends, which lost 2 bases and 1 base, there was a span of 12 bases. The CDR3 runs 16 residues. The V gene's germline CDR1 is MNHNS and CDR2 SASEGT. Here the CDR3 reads CASSERYGLSNQPQHF. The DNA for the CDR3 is TGTGCCAGCAGTGAAAGGTACGGATTAAGCAATCAGCCCCAGCATTTT.

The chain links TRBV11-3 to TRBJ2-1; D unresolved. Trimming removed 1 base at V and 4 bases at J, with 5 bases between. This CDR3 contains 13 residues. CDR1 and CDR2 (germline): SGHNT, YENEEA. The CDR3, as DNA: TGTGCCAGCAGCTTAGGGGTATACAATGAGCAGTTCTTC. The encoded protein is CASSLGVYNEQFF.

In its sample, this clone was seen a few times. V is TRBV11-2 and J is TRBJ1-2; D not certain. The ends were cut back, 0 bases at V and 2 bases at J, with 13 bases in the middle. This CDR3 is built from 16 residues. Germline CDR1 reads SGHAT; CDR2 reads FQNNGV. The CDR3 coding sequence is TGTGCCAGCAGCTTAGATCGGACCGTCTTGAACTATGGCTACACCTTC. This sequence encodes CASSLDRTVLNYGYTF.

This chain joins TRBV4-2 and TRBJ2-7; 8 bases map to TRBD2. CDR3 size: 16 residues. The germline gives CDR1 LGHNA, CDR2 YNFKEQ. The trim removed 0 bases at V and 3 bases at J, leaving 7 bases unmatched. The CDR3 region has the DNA TGTGCCAGCAGCCAAGATGATGGGGCGGGGGGCTACGAGCAGTACTTC. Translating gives CASSQDDGAGGYEQYF.

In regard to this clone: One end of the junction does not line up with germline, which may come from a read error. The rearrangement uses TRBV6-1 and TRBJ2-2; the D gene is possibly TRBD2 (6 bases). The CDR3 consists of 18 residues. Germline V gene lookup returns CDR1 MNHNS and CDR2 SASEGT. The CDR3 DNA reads TGTGCCAGCAGGGAAGGGACTGGACTGGGGGAGATCACCGGGGAGCTGTTTTTT. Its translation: CASREGTGLGEITGELFF.

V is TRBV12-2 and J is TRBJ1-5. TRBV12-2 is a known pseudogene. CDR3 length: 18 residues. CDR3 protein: CASRLNRTLIYSNQPQHF. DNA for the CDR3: TGTGCAAGTCGCTTGAACAGAACACTAATTTATAGCAATCAGCCCCAGCATTTT.

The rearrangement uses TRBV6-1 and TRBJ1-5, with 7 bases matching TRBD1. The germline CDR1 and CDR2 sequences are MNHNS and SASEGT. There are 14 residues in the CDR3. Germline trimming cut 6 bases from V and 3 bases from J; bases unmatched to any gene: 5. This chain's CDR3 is CASRDRVANQPQHF. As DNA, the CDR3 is TGTGCCAGCAGAGACAGGGTGGCCAATCAGCCCCAGCATTTT.

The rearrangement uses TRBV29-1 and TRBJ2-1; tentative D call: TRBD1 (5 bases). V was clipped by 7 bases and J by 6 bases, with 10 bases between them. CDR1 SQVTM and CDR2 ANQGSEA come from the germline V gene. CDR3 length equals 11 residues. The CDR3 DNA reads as TGCAGCGCCAGGGTAGGCAATGAGCAGTTCTTC. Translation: CSARVGNEQFF.

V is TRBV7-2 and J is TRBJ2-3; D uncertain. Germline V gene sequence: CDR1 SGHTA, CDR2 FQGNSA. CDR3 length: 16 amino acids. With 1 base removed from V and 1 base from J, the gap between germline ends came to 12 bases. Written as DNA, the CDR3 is TGTGCCAGCAGCTTAGGCTACCATCGTGGCACAGATACGCAGTATTTT. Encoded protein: CASSLGYHRGTDTQYF.

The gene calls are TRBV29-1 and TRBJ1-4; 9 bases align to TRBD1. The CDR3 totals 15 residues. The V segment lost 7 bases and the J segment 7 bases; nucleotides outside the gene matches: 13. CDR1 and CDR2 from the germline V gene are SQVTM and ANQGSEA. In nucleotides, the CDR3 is TGCAGCGCCTTTAGGTTGGACAGGGGAAGTGAAAAACTGTTTTTT. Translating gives CSAFRLDRGSEKLFF.

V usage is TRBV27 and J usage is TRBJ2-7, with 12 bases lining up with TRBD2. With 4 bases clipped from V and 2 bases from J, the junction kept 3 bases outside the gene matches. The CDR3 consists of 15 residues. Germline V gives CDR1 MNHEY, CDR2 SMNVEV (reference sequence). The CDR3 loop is CASSSLAGGAYEQYF. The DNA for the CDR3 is TGTGCCAGCAGTTCACTAGCGGGAGGAGCCTACGAGCAGTACTTC.

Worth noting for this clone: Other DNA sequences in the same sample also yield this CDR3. CDR3 amino acids: CSVVQVSYNEQFF. For the CDR3, the DNA is TGCAGCGTTGTGCAGGTCTCCTACAATGAGCAGTTCTTC. This chain uses TRBV29-1 with TRBJ2-1; no reliable D call. This CDR3 contains 13 residues. Trimming took 4 bases from V and 0 from J, leaving 7 bases between them. Germline CDR1 is SQVTM and CDR2 is ANQGSEA.

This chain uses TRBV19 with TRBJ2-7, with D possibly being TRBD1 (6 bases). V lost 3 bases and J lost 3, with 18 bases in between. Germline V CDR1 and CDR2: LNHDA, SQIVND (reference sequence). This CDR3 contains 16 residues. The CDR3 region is CASSIEWGPFNYEQYF. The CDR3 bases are TGTGCCAGTAGTATTGAATGGGGGCCTTTTAACTACGAGCAGTACTTC.

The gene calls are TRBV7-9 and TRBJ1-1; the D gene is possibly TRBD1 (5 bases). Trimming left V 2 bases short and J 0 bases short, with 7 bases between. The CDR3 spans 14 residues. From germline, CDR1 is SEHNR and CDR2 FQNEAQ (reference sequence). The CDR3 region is CASSLKDMNTEAFF. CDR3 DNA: TGTGCCAGCAGCTTAAAGGACATGAACACTGAAGCTTTCTTT.

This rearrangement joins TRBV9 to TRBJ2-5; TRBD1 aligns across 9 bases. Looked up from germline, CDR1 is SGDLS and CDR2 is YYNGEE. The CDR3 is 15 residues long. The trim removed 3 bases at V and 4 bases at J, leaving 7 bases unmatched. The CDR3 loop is CASSATGGYRETQYF. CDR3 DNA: TGTGCCAGCAGCGCGACAGGGGGGTATCGAGAGACCCAGTACTTC.

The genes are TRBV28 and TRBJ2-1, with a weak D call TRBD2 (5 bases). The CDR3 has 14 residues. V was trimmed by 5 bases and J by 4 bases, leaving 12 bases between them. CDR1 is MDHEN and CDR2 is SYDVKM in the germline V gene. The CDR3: CASSGPGVYNEQFF. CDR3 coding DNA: TGTGCCAGCAGTGGGCCCGGGGTATACAATGAGCAGTTCTTC.

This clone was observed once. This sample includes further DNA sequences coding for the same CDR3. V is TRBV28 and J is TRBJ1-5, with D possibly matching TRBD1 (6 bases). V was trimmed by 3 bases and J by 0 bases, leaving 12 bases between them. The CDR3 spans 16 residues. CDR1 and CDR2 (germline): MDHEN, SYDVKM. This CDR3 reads CASSFRGALSNQPQHF. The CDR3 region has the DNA TGTGCCAGCAGTTTTCGGGGGGCCCTTAGCAATCAGCCCCAGCATTTT.

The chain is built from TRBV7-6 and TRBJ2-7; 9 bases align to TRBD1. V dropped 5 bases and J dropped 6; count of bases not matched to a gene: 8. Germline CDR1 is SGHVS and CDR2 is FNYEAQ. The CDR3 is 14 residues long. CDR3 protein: CASSQGQGRVEQYF. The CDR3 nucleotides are TGTGCCAGCAGCCAAGGACAGGGGCGCGTCGAGCAGTACTTC.

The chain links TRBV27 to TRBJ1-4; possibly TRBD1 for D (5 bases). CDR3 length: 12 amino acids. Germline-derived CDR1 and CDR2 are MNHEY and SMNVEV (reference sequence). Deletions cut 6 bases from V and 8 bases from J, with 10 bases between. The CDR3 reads CASRGDSEKLFF. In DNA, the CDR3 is TGTGCCAGCAGGGGGGATAGCGAAAAACTGTTTTTT.

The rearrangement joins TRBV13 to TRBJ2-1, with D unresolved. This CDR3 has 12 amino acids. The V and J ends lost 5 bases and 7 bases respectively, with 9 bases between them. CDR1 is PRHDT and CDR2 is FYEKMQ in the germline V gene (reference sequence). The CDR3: CASSAERNEQFF. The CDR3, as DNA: TGTGCCAGCAGCGCAGAGCGTAATGAGCAGTTCTTC. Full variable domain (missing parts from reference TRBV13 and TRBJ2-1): AAGVIQSPRHLIKEKRETATLKCYPIPRHDTVYWYQQGPGQDPQFLISFYEKMQSDKGSIPDRFSAQQFSDYHSELNMSSLELGDSALYFCASSAERNEQFFGPGTRLTVL.

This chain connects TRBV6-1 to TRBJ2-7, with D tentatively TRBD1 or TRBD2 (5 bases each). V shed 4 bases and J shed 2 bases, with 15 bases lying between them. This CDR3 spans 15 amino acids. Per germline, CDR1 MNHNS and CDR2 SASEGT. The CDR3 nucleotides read TGTGCCAGCAGTGCTAGGGACCGAGAGACCTACGAGCAGTACTTC. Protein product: CASSARDRETYEQYF.